This T cell receptor (beta chain) was recorded in a study of cytomegalovirus exposure and HLA in healthy donors. Notes on this clone: Its antigen is undetermined.

Broader study findings: According to reports, the classifier identified cytomegalovirus status with high specificity and sensitivity.

J lost 5 bases, V lost 3 bases, and 8 bases had no gene match. This CDR3 has 14 amino acids. Germline V gene data show CDR1 as SGHNT and CDR2 as YYREEE (reference sequence). Primers included in the PCR were 60 Vbeta and 13 Jbeta primers. Sequenced by immunoSEQ multiplex PCR; TCRdb stores in-frame clones only, minus some. The sample holds some 200,000 clones, over 70% seen once. Sequencing was performed on PBMCs. The rearrangement joins TRBV5-4 to TRBJ2-7, with 7 positions matching TRBD1. This receptor was taken from a woman in her sixties or seventies in good health and CMV-seropositive. CDR3 in amino acids: CASSSLDRVHEQYF. Written as DNA, the CDR3 is TGTGCCAGCAGCTCACTAGACAGGGTCCACGAGCAGTACTTC. Looking up the rest from reference TRBV5-4 and TRBJ2-7 gives the full variable domain: ETGVTQSPTHLIKTRGQQVTLRCSSQSGHNTVSWYQQALGQGPQFIFQYYREEENGRGNFPPRFSGLQFPNYSSELNVNALELDDSALYLCASSSLDRVHEQYFGPGTRLTVT.